The clone carrying this T cell receptor beta chain is medium-sized. TCRdb passed the 5' RACE reads through MiXCR, listing each CDR3 protein once. The table lists some 8,700 distinct CDR3 sequences, 27% of them singletons. Germline loops: CDR1 LGHNA, CDR2 YNFKEQ. This CDR3 is built from 18 residues. Trimming cost V 1 base and J 4 bases; bases outside gene matches: 13. This receptor was identified in a female donor with breast cancer. Sequencing was done on a sample of naive CD4+ T cells sorted from a lymph node. Subset indicated: naive CD4+ T cells, CD4+CD45RA+CD25-. The chain couples TRBV4-2 to TRBJ2-1; the match to TRBD2 covers 7 bases. As DNA, the CDR3 is TGTGCCAGCAGCCAAGGCATCGGCAGCGGGGTCGCTTACAATGAGCAGTTCTTC. Protein sequence: CASSQGIGSGVAYNEQFF.